A single sample is the source of the 9 T cell receptor beta chains below, sequenced in a study of cytomegalovirus exposure and HLA in healthy donors. 13 Jbeta primers and 60 Vbeta primers were used for the PCR. Only in-frame clones appear in the TCRdb table, and some are missing; sequencing was by immunoSEQ multiplex PCR. The data hold around 140,000 clones, with about three quarters observed a single time. Sequencing was carried out using PBMCs. Receptors originate from a male donor in good health and CMV-seronegative.

This clone was seen a handful of times. This chain joins TRBV7-8 and TRBJ1-5; perhaps TRBD1 as D (6 bases). Per germline, CDR1 SGHVS and CDR2 FQNEAQ. The CDR3 loop spans 14 amino acids. Trimming left V 4 bases short and J 7 bases short, with 14 bases between. The CDR3 sequence: CASSSQGSGQPQHF. CDR3 in DNA: TGTGCCAGCAGCTCCCAGGGGTCTGGGCAGCCCCAGCATTTT.

The chain is built from TRBV15 and TRBJ1-4; perhaps TRBD1 as D (6 bases). Trimming stripped 3 bases from V and 2 bases from J, with 10 bases between. CDR1 is LNHNV, CDR2 YYDKDF, per germline (reference sequence). CDR3 size: 15 residues. CDR3 in DNA: TGTGCCACCAGCAGGAACAGGGCGACTAATGAAAAACTGTTTTTT. Encoded protein: CATSRNRATNEKLFF.

The chain employs TRBV2 and TRBJ2-5, with 9 bases identical to TRBD2. Germline V lookup: CDR1 SNHLY, CDR2 FYNNEI. The CDR3 consists of 14 residues. The V gene end was trimmed by 5 bases and the J gene end by 2 bases; junction bases not matched to a gene: 3. CDR3 amino acids: CASSFGLAQETQYF. DNA of the CDR3: TGTGCCAGCAGTTTCGGACTAGCGCAAGAGACCCAGTACTTC.

This clone appeared a single time. The rearrangement joins TRBV23-1 to TRBJ2-7, with 13 nucleotides matching TRBD2. TRBV23-1 is an open reading frame, and its role is uncertain. J was trimmed by 3 bases and V by 7 bases; bases with no gene match: 12. CDR3 length: 17 residues. The CDR3 DNA follows: TGCGCCAGCACTAAGAAGCCGGGACTAGCGGGAAACTACGAGCAGTACTTC. Translated, it gives CASTKKPGLAGNYEQYF.

This sequence joins TRBV30 and TRBJ2-1; 12 bases fit TRBD2. The CDR3 length is 15 residues. Germline V lookup: CDR1 GTSNPN, CDR2 SVGIG (reference sequence). V lost 2 bases and J lost 7; bases outside the gene matches: 6. The CDR3 spells CAWSSGLAGYNEQFF. The CDR3, as DNA: TGTGCCTGGAGTTCCGGACTAGCGGGATATAATGAGCAGTTCTTC.

This clone was counted once. The chain links TRBV30 to TRBJ2-1; perhaps TRBD2 as D (6 bases). CDR3 length equals 17 residues. CDR1 is GTSNPN, CDR2 SVGIG, per germline (reference sequence). V dropped 4 bases and J dropped 1 base, with 20 bases sitting between them. CDR3 residues: CAWNKDRAGRSYNEQFF. CDR3 DNA: TGTGCCTGGAACAAGGACCGTGCGGGACGGTCCTACAATGAGCAGTTCTTC.

The chain recombines TRBV7-9 with TRBJ1-5, with TRBD1 matching over 7 bases. The junction had 6 bases not matched to a gene; V was cut back by 5 bases and J by 5 bases. This CDR3 has 14 residues. The germline V gene has CDR1 SEHNR and CDR2 FQNEAQ (reference sequence). CDR3 loop: CASSTGTDYQPQHF. The CDR3 coding sequence is TGTGCCAGCAGCACCGGGACAGACTATCAGCCCCAGCATTTT. Looking up the rest from reference TRBV7-9 and TRBJ1-5 gives the full variable domain: DTGVSQNPRHKITKRGQNVTFRCDPISEHNRLYWYRQTLGQGPEFLTYFQNEAQLEKSRLLSDRFSAERPKGSFSTLEIQRTEQGDSAMYLCASSTGTDYQPQHFGDGTRLSIL.

The rearrangement joins TRBV30 to TRBJ1-6; a possible D gene is TRBD1 (6 bases). Deletions cut 5 bases from V and 6 bases from J, with 17 bases between. From germline, CDR1 is GTSNPN and CDR2 SVGIG (reference sequence). This CDR3 contains 15 residues. CDR3 loop: CAWALRGGSNSPLHF. In nucleotides, the CDR3 is TGTGCCTGGGCCCTACGCGGGGGCTCTAATTCACCCCTCCACTTT. The full variable domain, completed using reference TRBV30 and TRBJ1-6, is SQTIHQWPATLVQPVGSPLSLECTVEGTSNPNLYWYRQAAGRGLQLLFYSVGIGQISSEVPQNLSASRPQDRQFILSSKKLLLSDSGFYLCAWALRGGSNSPLHFGNGTRLTVT.

The CDR3 region is CASSPTSGRAGDTQYF. CDR3 nucleotide sequence: TGTGCCAGCAGCCCGACTAGCGGGAGGGCCGGAGATACGCAGTATTTT. The chain recombines TRBV9 with TRBJ2-3; TRBD2 matches at 14 bases. Germline trimming cut 4 bases from V and 5 bases from J; bases unmatched to any gene: 6. Looked up from germline, CDR1 is SGDLS and CDR2 is YYNGEE. This CDR3 is built from 16 residues.